These T cell receptor beta chains were read from a single sample in a study of cytotoxic CD8 clonotypes in ibrutinib-treated CLL. This table comes from immunoSEQ multiplex PCR, and its TCRdb copy is limited to in-frame clones, with some not included. The sample includes approximately 200,000 clones, around 70% of them seen just once. Sequences were derived from PBMCs, sampled after 24 months of ibrutinib treatment. All receptors come from a human donor with chronic lymphocytic leukemia. The conserved cysteine and the conserved F or W are not part of the CDR3 here. Fields, in order: V gene, J gene, CDR3 protein.

TRBV11-2,TRBJ2-1,ASSLAGNEQF
TRBV25-1,TRBJ2-1,ASSELLAGGRSYNEQF
TRBV7-9,TRBJ2-2,ASSLGGLSNTGELF
TRBV5-1,TRBJ1-1,ASNSGTSVTEAF
TRBV15,TRBJ1-2,ATSRVGQGGGYT
TRBV27,TRBJ2-1,ASRPFSGDVEQF
TRBV9,TRBJ2-7,ASSVGDSGRAHITYEQY
TRBV4-2,TRBJ2-2,ASSQEPGTGSNGELF
TRBV5-6,TRBJ2-1,ASSLGLAASEQF
TRBV5-6,TRBJ2-7,ASSLGLAGPYEQY
TRBV29-1,TRBJ2-5,SVVKEQTQY
TRBV25-1,TRBJ2-7,ASSEKRASGWLNEQY
TRBV7-2,TRBJ1-2,ASSLARSSYGYT
TRBV7-9,TRBJ1-5,ASSLTGARGHQPQH
TRBV7-6,TRBJ2-7,ASSFGQGSTYEQY
TRBV14,TRBJ1-1,ASSQGQGANLDTEAF
TRBV5-1,TRBJ2-4,ASSLGQGENIQY
TRBV12-5,TRBJ2-3,ASGLDSGSQPTDTQY
TRBV4-1,TRBJ2-7,ASSQVPRGGDEQY
TRBV4-3,TRBJ2-1,ASSPGGGSEQF
TRBV4-3,TRBJ2-1,ASSQRRQAEEQF
TRBV30,TRBJ2-7,AWSAGTSGYEQY
TRBV2,TRBJ2-7,ASTGTSGRLPYEQY
TRBV2,TRBJ2-7,ASTYKTGISYEQY
TRBV15,TRBJ2-7,ATSRGDRFNYEQY
TRBV27,TRBJ2-3,ASRPREAIGPDTQY
TRBV20-1,TRBJ1-2,SATENYGYT
TRBV30,TRBJ1-5,AWSRTADSNQPQH
TRBV6-1,TRBJ1-2,ASSYQQGAGGYT
TRBV15,TRBJ2-2,ATSRDFGSGSTTGELF
TRBV7-9,TRBJ2-7,ASTSDPPYEQY
TRBV10-3,TRBJ2-5,AISESWQGPQETQY
TRBV7-2,TRBJ2-7,ASSQFKGGAYEQY